This T cell receptor beta chain emerged from a study of shared clonotypes between healthy human individuals. Data came from immunoSEQ multiplex PCR; TCRdb stores just in-frame clones and leaves some out. The top ten hold 0.13% of the sample, which has some 2.1 million clones, 85% to 95% seen once. Deletions cut 1 base from V and 9 bases from J, with 13 bases between. Germline lookup yields CDR1 SNHLY and CDR2 FYNNEI. The CDR3 has 15 amino acids. Only Caucasian adults living in Nashville, Tennessee made up the donor group. The sequence was obtained from a man younger than 35 in good health. V gene TRBV2 combines with J gene TRBJ1-6; D perhaps matches TRBD1 (5 bases). Sequenced material: naive CD4+ T cells sorted from blood. Subset specified: CD45RA+ positively selected. Here the CDR3 reads CASSEGRGSGSPLHF. The CDR3 DNA reads TGTGCCAGCAGTGAAGGTCGGGGGTCGGGTTCACCCCTCCACTTT. Using reference TRBV2 and TRBJ1-6 for the parts outside the CDR3, the full variable domain is EPEVTQTPSHQVTQMGQEVILRCVPISNHLYFYWYRQILGQKVEFLVSFYNNEISEKSEIFDDQFSVERPDGSNFTLKIRSTKLEDSAMYFCASSEGRGSGSPLHFGNGTRLTVT.